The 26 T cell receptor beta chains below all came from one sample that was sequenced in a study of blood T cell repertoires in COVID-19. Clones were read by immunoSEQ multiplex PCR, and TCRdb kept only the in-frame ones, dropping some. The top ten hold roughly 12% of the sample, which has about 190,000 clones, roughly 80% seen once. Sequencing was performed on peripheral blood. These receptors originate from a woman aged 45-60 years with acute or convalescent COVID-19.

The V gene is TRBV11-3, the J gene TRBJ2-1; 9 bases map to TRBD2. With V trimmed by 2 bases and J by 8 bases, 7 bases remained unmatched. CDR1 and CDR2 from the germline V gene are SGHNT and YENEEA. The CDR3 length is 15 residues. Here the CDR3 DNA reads TGTGCCAGCAGCTTAATGGCGGGGGGGCTGGATGAGCAGTTCTTC. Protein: CASSLMAGGLDEQFF. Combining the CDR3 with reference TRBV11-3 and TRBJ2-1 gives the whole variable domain EAGVVQSPRYKIIEKKQPVAFWCNPISGHNTLYWYLQNLGQGPELLIRYENEEAVDDSQLPKDRFSAERLKGVDSTLKIQPAELGDSAVYLCASSLMAGGLDEQFFGPGTRLTVL.

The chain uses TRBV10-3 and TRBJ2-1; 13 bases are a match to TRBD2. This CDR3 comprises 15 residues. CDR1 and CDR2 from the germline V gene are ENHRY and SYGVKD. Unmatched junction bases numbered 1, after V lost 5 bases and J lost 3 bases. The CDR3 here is CAISRTSGSYNEQFF. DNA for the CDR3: TGTGCCATCAGTAGGACTAGCGGGAGCTACAATGAGCAGTTCTTC.

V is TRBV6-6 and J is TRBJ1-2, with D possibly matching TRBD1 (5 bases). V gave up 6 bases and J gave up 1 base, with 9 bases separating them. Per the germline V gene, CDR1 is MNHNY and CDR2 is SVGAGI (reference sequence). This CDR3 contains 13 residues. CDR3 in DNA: TGTGCCAGCAGCCCTGACAGTAACTATGGCTACACCTTC. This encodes CASSPDSNYGYTF.

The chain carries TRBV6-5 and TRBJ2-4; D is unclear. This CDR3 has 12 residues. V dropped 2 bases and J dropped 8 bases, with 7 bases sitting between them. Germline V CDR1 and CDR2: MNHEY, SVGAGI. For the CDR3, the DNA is TGTGCCAGCAGTTACCCGCGTGACATTCAGTACTTC. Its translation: CASSYPRDIQYF.

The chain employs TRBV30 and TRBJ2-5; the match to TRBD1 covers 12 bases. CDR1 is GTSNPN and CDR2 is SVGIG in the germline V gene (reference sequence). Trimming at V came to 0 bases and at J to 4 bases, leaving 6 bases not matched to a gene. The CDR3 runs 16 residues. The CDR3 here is CAWSVQGQGAVETQYF. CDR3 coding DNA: TGTGCCTGGAGTGTACAGGGACAGGGGGCTGTAGAGACCCAGTACTTC.

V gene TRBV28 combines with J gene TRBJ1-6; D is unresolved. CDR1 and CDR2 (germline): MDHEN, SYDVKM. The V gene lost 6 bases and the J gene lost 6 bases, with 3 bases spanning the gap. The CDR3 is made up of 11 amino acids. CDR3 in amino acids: CASSRNSPLHF. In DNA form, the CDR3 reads TGTGCCAGCAGCCGTAATTCACCCCTCCACTTT.

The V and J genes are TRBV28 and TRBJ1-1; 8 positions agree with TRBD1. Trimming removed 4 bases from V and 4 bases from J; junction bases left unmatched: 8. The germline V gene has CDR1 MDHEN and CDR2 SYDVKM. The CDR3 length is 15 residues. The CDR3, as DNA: TGTGCCAGCAGTTCTACAGGGGGTCTGACCACTGAAGCTTTCTTT. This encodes CASSSTGGLTTEAFF.

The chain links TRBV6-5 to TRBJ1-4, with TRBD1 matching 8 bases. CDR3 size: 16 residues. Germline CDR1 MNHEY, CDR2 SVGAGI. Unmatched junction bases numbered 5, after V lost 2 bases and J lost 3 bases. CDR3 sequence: CASSYLPQGANEKLFF. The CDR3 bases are TGTGCCAGCAGTTACCTTCCACAGGGGGCTAATGAAAAACTGTTTTTT.

CDR3 in amino acids: CAWSAWTGVGNTIYF. Here the CDR3 DNA reads TGTGCCTGGAGCGCCTGGACAGGGGTTGGAAACACCATATATTTT. The chain links TRBV30 to TRBJ1-3, with 9 bases identical to TRBD1. V was pared by 3 bases and J by 3 bases, with 6 bases of the junction left unmatched. Germline CDR1 is GTSNPN and CDR2 is SVGIG (reference sequence). The CDR3 loop spans 15 amino acids.

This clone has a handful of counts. The CDR3, as DNA: TGTGCCAGTAGACAGGGGGGAACCTACGAGCAGTACTTC. Its translation is CASRQGGTYEQYF. The chain has TRBV19 and TRBJ2-7, with TRBD1 matching 8 bases. The germline V gene encodes CDR1 LNHDA and CDR2 SQIVND (reference sequence). The CDR3 loop spans 13 amino acids. With V trimmed by 6 bases and J by 2 bases, 3 bases remained unmatched.

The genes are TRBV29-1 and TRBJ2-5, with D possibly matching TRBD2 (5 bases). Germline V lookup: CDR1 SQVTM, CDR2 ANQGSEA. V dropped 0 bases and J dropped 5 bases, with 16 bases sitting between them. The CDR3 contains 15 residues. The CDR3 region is CSVEEPASTSETQYF. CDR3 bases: TGCAGCGTTGAAGAACCAGCTAGCACGTCGGAGACCCAGTACTTC.

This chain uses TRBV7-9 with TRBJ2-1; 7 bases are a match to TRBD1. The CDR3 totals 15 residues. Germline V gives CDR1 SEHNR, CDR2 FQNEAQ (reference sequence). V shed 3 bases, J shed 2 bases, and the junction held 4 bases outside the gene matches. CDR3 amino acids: CASSFRDRTYNEQFF. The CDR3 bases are TGTGCCAGCAGCTTCCGGGACAGAACCTACAATGAGCAGTTCTTC.

The CDR3 reads CASSPISGGERNTEAFF. CDR3 sequence (DNA): TGTGCCAGCAGCCCCATTTCGGGGGGCGAAAGGAACACTGAAGCTTTCTTT. The genes are TRBV6-2 or TRBV6-3 and TRBJ1-1; perhaps TRBD1 as D (6 bases). The CDR3 has 17 residues. V lost 6 bases, J lost 1 base, and 21 bases lay in between. Germline V gives CDR1 MNHEY, CDR2 SVGEGT.

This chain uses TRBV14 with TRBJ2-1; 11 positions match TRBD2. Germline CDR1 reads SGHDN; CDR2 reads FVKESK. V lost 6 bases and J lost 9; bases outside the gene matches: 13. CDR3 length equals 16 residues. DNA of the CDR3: TGTGCCAGCAGTCTCAAAACTAGCGGGAGTATTTTTGAGCAGTTCTTC. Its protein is CASSLKTSGSIFEQFF.

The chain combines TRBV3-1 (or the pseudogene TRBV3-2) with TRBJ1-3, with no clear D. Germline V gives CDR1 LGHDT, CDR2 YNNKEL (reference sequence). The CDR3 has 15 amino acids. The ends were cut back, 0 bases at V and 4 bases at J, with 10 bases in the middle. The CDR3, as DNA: TGTGCCAGCAGCCAAGATTGGGCATCCGGAAACACCATATATTTT. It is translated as CASSQDWASGNTIYF.

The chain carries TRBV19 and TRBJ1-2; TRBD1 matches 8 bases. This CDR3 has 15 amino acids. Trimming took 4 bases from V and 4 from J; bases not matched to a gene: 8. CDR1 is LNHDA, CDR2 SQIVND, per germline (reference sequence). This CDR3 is CASSTQRDRSYGYTF. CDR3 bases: TGTGCCAGTAGTACTCAACGGGACAGGAGCTATGGCTACACCTTC.

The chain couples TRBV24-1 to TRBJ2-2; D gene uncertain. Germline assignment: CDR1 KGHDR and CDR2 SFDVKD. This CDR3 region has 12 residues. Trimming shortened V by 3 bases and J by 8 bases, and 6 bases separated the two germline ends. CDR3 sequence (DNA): TGTGCCACCAGTGATCGAACTGGGGAGCTGTTTTTT. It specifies CATSDRTGELFF.

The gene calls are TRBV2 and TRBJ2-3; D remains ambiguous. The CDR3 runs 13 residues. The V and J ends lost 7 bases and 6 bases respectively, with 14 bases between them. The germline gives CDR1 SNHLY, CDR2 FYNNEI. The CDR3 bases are TGTGCCAGCATCCCCCATCGGCGGGATACGCAGTATTTT. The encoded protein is CASIPHRRDTQYF.

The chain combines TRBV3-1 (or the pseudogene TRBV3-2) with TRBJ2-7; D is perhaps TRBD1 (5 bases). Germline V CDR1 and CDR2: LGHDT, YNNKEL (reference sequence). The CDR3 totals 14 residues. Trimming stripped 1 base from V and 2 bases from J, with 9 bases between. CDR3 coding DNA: TGTGCCAGCAGCCAAGGGGGCTCCCCCTACGAGCAGTACTTC. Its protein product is CASSQGGSPYEQYF.

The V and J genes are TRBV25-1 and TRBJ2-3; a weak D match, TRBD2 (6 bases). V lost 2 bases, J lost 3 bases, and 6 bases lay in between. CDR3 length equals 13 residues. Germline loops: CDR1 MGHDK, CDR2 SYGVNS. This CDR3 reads CASSEAGTDTQYF. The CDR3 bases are TGTGCCAGCAGTGAAGCGGGAACAGATACGCAGTATTTT.

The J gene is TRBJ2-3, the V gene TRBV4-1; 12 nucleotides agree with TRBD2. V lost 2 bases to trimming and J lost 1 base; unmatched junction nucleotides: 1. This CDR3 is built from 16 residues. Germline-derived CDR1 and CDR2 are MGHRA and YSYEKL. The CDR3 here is CASSQRTSGGTDTQYF. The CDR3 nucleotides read TGCGCCAGCAGCCAACGGACTAGCGGGGGCACAGATACGCAGTATTTT.

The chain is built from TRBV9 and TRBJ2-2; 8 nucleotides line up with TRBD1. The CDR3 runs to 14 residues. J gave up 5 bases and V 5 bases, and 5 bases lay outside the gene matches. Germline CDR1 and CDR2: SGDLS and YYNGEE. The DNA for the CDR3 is TGTGCCAGCAGAGGACAGGGCGGAACCGGGGAGCTGTTTTTT. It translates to CASRGQGGTGELFF.

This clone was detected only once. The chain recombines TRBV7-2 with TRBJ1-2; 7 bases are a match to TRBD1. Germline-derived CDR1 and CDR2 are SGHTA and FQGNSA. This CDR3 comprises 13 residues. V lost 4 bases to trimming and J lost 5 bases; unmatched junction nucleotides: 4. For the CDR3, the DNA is TGTGCCAGCAGCTATGACAGGGAATATGGCTACACCTTC. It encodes CASSYDREYGYTF.

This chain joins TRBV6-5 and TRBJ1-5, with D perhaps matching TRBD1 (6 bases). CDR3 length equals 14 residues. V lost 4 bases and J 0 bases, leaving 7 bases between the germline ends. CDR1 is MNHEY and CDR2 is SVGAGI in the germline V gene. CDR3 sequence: CASSLGGSNQPQHF. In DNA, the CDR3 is TGTGCCAGCAGTTTAGGGGGTAGCAATCAGCCCCAGCATTTT.

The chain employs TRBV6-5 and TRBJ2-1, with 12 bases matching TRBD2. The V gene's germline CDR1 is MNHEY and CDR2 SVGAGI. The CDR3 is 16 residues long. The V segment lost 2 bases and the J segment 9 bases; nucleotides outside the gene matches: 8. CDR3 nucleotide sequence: TGTGCCAGCAGTTACAGTGTGGCTAGCGGGGGGGGTGAGCAGTTCTTC. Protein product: CASSYSVASGGGEQFF.

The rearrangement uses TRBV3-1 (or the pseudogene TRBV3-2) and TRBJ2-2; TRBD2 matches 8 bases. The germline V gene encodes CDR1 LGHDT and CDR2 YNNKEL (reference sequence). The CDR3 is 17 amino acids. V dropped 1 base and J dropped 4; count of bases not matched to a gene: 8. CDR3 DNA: TGTGCCAGCAGCCAAGGGTACGGGGGGGTAACCACCGGGGAGCTGTTTTTT. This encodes CASSQGYGGVTTGELFF.